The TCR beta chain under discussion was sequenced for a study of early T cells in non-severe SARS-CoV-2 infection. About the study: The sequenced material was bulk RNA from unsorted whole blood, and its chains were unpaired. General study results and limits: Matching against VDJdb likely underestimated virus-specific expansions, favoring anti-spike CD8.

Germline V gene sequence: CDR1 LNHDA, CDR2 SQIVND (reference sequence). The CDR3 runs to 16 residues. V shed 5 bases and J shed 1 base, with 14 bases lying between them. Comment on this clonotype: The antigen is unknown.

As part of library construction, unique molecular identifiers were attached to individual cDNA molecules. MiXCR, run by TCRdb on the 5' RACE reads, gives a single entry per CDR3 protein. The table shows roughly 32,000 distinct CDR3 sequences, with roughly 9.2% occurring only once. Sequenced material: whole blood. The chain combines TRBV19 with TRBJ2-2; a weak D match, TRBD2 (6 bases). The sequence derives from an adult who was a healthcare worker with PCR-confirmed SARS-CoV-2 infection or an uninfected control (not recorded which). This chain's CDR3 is CASSGGSRGNTGELFF. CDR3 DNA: TGTGCCAGTAGTGGAGGGTCTCGGGGGAACACCGGGGAGCTGTTTTTT. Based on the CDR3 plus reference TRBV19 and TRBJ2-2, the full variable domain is DGGITQSPKYLFRKEGQNVTLSCEQNLNHDAMYWYRQDPGQGLRLIYYSQIVNDFQKGDIAEGYSVSREKKESFPLTVTSAQKNPTAFYLCASSGGSRGNTGELFFGEGSRLTVL.